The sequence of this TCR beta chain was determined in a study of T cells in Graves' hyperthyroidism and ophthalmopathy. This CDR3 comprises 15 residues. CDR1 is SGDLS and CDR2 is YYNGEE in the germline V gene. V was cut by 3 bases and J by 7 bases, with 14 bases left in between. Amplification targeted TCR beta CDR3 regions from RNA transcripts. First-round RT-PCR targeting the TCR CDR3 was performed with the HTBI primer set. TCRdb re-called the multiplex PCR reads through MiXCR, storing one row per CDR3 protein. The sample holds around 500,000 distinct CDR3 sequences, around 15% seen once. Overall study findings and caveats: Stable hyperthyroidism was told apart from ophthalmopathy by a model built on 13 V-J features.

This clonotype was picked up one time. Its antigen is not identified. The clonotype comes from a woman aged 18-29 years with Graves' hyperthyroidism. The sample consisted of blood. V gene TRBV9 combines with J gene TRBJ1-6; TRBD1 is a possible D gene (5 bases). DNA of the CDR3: TGTGCCAGCAGCGCAGGGTCTGGGGTAAATTCACCCCTCCACTTT. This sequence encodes CASSAGSGVNSPLHF.